The present entry profiles one T cell receptor (beta chain) with its context. Its antigen is currently not known. No much larger clone is present one base from it, and per-base qualities are unavailable. CDR1 and CDR2 are drawn from the germline V gene: SGDLS, YYNGEE. The germline V end is reduced by 4 bases and the J end by 0 bases; junction bases left unmatched: 5. The CDR3 numbers 16 residues from cysteine through phenylalanine. The only DNA kept is the CDR3, 48 bases in frame from the first base. The entire isolated RNA was reverse transcribed using the High Capacity cDNA Reverse Transcription Kit, and thus expressed TCRB transcripts were sequenced. Naive, central memory and regulatory T cell samples underwent deep immunoSEQ sequencing, averaging around 3.9 million total reads per sample. After sorted cells were lysed in RLT buffer, RNA was extracted with DNase-treated RNeasy Micro or Mini kits, with the choice depending on cell number. To prevent cross-contamination, each cell subset was processed individually, whereas patient and healthy donor samples were processed jointly. TCRB sequences were amplified from cDNA with the immunoSEQ multiplex PCR, producing 87-bp fragments spanning the CDR3 region. Sequencing of the amplicons was performed on the Illumina HiSeq platform. From the authors' description of their analysis: Synthetic template baselines were used to correct PCR bias computationally, reads within Hamming distance 2 were collapsed together, and singletons that could not be merged were discarded. Reads were aligned to IMGT to assign V, D and J genes, CDR3 length, and insertions or deletions at six rearrangement sites. Within each subset, clonotype counts were normalized to sorted cell number, after which true diversity and Gini coefficients were computed with the tcR R package. Repertoire sharing was quantified using the overlap coefficient calculated on TCRB nucleotide sequences. As a proxy for the pre-selection repertoire, out-of-frame TCRB sequences from naive cells were analyzed. TCRdb retrieved this table from immuneACCESS and kept in-frame rearrangements only. Not all clones are present; in checked studies, unresolved V genes account for under half, and no reason is known for the remainder. V, J and clone size derive from that table, while D and trimming were established from the DNA sequence. The sample yields roughly 450,000 clones; approximately 10% were counted once. The ten largest clones capture about 0.045% of the sample.

These data belong to a study of beta chain features in type 1 diabetes (dated by TCRdb to the late 2010s). Background for the entire study: Mean age, gender distribution, total cell number and subset yield did not differ between patients and healthy donors. A total of under 120,000,000 sorted cells were examined across all samples, and RNA yield correlated strongly with the number of cells per subset. In the study, TCRB repertoires of sorted circulating CD4+ T cell subsets from recently diagnosed type 1 diabetes patients were compared with those of matched healthy donors. Naive and central memory subsets were obtained from all 30 or so donors, but regulatory and stem cell-like memory subsets were isolated from only 8 patients and roughly eight healthy donors. Results the study describes overall, beyond this receptor: In all four CD4+ subsets, TCRB CDR3 length was moderately but significantly shorter in type 1 diabetes patients. HLA sub-analyses involved small numbers of individuals, so any influence of HLA type on TCRB rearrangement remained unresolved. Shorter templates might be favored by PCR, yet because patient and control samples were amplified and corrected together, any such skew would affect both groups equally. Because cDNA was sequenced instead of genomic DNA, highly expressing activated cells could be over-represented, though the groups showed no difference in activation or CD3 levels. Fewer insertions and more nucleotide deletions at VDJ recombination sites were observed in patients with type 1 diabetes, implying thymic rearrangement abnormalities. Naive, central memory and regulatory TCRB repertoires appeared to be more similar among patients than among healthy donors.

From each donor, a single peripheral blood sample of 100 to 150 mL on average was drawn into heparinised tubes. Using a panel that included CD45RO, CCR7, CD25, CD127, CD95 and CD27, naive, central memory, regulatory and stem cell-like memory CD4+ T cells were sorted on a BD FACSAria II. Purity was above 95% for every sorted population. PBMCs were isolated immediately by Lymphoprep density gradient centrifugation and stained directly without culture. To minimize batch effects, samples were stained and sorted in pairs, one healthy donor with one patient per experiment. This receptor was taken from a woman under 30 in good health. The chain employs TRBV9 and TRBJ2-4, and 9 bases in between align with TRBD1. Specimen: naive CD4+ T cells from blood. The cell subset or site label, as the study defines it: true naive CD4+ T cells. The DNA sequence is as follows: TGTGCCAGCAGCCCAGGACAGGGGCTAGCCAAAAACATTCAGTACTTC. This is translated as CASSPGQGLAKNIQYF.